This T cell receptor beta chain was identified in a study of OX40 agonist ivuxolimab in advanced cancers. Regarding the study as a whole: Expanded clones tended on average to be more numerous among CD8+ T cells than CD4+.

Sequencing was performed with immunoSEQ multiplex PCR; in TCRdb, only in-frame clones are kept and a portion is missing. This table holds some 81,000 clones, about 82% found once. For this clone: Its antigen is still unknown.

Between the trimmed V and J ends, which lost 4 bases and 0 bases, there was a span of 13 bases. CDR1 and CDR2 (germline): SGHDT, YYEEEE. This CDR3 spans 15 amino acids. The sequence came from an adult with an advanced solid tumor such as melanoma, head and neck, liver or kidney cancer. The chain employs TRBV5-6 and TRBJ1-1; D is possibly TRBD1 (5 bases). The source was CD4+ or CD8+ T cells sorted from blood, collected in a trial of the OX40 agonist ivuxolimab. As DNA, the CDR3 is TGTGCCAGCAGCGAGGGACCGACCATGAACACTGAAGCTTTCTTT. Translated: CASSEGPTMNTEAFF.